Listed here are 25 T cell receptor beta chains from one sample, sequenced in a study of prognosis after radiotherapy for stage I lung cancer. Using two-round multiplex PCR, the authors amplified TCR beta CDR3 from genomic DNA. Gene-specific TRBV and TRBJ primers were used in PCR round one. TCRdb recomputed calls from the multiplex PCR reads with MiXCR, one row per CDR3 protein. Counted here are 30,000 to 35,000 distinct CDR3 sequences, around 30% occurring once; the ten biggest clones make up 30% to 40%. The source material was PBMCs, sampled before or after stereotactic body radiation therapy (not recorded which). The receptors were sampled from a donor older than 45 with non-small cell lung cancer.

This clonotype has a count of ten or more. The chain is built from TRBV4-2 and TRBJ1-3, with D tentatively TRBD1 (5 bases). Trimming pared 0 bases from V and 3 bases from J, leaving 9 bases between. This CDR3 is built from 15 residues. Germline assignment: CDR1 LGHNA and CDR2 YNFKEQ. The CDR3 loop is CASSQDSGGGNTIYF. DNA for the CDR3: TGTGCCAGCAGCCAAGACTCCGGGGGTGGAAACACCATATATTTT.

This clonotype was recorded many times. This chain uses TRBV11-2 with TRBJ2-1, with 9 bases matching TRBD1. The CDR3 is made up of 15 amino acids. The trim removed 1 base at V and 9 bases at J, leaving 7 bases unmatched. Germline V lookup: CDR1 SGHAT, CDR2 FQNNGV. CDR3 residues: CASSLVTQGASEQFF. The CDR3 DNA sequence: TGTGCCAGCAGCTTAGTGACACAGGGGGCATCTGAGCAGTTCTTC. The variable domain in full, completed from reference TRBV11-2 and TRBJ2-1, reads EAGVAQSPRYKIIEKRQSVAFWCNPISGHATLYWYQQILGQGPKLLIQFQNNGVVDDSQLPKDRFSAERLKGVDSTLKIQPAKLEDSAVYLCASSLVTQGASEQFFGPGTRLTVL.

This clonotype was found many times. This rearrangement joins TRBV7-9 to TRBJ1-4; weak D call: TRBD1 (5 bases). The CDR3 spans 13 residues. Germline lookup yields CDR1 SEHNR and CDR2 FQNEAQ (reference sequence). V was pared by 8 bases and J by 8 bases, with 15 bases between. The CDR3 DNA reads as TGTGCCAGCCAAGGGGATCGGGGAGAAAAACTGTTTTTT. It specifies CASQGDRGEKLFF.

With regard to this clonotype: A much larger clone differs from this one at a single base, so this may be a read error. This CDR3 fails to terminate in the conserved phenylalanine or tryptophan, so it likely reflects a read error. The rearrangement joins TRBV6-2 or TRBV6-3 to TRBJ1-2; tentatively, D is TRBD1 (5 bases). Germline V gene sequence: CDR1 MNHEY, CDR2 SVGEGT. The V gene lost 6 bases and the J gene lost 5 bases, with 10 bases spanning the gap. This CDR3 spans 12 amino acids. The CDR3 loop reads CASRRGTYGYTL. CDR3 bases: TGTGCCAGCAGGAGGGGCACATATGGCTACACCCTC.

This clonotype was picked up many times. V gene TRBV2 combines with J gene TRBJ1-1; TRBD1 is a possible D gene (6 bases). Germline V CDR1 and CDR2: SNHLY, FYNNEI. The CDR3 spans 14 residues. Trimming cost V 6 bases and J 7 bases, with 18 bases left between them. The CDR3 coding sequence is TGTGCCAGCAGAGGGGGGGGTGTGGAAAATGAAGCTTTCTTT. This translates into CASRGGGVENEAFF.

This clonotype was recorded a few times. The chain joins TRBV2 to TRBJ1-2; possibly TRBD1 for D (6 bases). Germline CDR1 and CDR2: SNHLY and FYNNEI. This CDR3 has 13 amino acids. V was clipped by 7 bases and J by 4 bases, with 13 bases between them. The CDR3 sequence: CASIQGSGYGYTF. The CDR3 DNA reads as TGTGCCAGCATCCAGGGGTCTGGCTATGGCTACACCTTC.

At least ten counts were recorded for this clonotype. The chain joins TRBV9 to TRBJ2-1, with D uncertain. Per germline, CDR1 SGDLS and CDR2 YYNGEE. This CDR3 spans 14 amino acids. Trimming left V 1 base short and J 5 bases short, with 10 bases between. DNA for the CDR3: TGTGCCAGCAGCGTAACCCAAAATAACAATGAGCAGTTCTTC. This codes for CASSVTQNNNEQFF.

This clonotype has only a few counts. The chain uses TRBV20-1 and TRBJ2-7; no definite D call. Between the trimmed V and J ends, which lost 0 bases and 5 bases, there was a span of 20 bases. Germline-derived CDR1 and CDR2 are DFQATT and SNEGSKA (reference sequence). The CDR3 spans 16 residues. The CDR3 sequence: CSARDLGSPRWHEQYF. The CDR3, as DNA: TGCAGTGCTAGAGATCTCGGCAGTCCCAGATGGCACGAGCAGTACTTC.

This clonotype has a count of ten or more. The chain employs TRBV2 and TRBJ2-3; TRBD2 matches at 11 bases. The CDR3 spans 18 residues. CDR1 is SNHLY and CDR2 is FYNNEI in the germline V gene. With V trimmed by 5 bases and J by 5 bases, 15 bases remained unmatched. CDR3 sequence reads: CASSTIAGGSLDGDTQYF. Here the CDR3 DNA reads TGTGCCAGCAGTACCATAGCGGGAGGGAGCCTTGATGGAGATACGCAGTATTTT. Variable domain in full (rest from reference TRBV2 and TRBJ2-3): EPEVTQTPSHQVTQMGQEVILRCVPISNHLYFYWYRQILGQKVEFLVSFYNNEISEKSEIFDDQFSVERPDGSNFTLKIRSTKLEDSAMYFCASSTIAGGSLDGDTQYFGPGTRLTVL.

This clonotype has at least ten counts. In DNA, the CDR3 is TGTGCCAGCAGTCCCCAGGGGCCCTACAATGAGCAGTTCTTC. As protein: CASSPQGPYNEQFF. This sequence joins TRBV28 and TRBJ2-1; possibly TRBD1 for D (6 bases). The germline V gene has CDR1 MDHEN and CDR2 SYDVKM. This CDR3 spans 14 amino acids. V gave up 5 bases and J gave up 2 bases, with 10 bases separating them.

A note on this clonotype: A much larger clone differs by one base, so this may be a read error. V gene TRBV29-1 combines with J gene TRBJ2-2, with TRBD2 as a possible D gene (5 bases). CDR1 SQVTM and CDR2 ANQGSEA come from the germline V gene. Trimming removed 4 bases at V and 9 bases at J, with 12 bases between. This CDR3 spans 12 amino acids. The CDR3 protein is CSVVEGTRELFF. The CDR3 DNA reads TGCAGCGTTGTTGAGGGTACCAGGGAGCTGTTTTTT.

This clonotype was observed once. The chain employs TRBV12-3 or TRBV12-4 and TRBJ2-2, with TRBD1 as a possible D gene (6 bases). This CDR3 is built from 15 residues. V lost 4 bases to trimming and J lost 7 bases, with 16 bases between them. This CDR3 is CASSWWGLRNGELFF. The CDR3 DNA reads TGTGCCAGCAGTTGGTGGGGGCTTAGGAACGGGGAGCTGTTTTTT.

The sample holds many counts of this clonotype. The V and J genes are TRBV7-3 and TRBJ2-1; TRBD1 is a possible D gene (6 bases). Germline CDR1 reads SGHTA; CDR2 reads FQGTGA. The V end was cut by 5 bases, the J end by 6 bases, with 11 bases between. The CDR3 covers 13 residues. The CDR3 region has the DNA TGTGCCAGCAGCGCCGCCAGGGGCAATGAGCAGTTCTTC. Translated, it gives CASSAARGNEQFF.

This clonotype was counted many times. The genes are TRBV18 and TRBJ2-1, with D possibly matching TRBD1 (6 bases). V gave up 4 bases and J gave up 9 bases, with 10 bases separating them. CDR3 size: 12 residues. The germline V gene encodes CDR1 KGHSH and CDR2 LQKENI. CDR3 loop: CASSRDTGEQFF. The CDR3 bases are TGTGCCAGCTCACGGGACACAGGTGAGCAGTTCTTC. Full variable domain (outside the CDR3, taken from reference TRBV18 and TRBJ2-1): NAGVMQNPRHLVRRRGQEARLRCSPMKGHSHVYWYRQLPEEGLKFMVYLQKENIIDESGMPKERFSAEFPKEGPSILRIQQVVRGDSAAYFCASSRDTGEQFFGPGTRLTVL.

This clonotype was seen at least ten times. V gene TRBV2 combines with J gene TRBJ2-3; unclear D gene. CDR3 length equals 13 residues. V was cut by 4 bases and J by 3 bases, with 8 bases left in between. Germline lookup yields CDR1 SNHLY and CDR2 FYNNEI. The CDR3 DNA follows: TGTGCCAGCAGTGTTGGTCGGACAGATACGCAGTATTTT. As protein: CASSVGRTDTQYF.

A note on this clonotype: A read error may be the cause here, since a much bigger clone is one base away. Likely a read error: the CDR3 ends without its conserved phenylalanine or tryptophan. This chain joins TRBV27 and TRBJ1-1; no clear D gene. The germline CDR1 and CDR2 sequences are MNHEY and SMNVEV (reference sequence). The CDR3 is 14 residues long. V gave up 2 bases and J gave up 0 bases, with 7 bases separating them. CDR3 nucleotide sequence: TGTGCCAGCAGTTTAGGCAGCTTGAACACTGAAGCTTTCCTT. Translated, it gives CASSLGSLNTEAFL.

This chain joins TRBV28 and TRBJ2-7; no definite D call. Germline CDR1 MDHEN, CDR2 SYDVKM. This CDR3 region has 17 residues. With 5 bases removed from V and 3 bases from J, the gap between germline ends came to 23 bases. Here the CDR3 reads CASSTSISPRIFYEQYF. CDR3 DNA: TGTGCCAGCAGTACCTCTATCAGCCCTAGGATTTTCTACGAGCAGTACTTC. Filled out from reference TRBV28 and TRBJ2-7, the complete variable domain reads DVKVTQSSRYLVKRTGEKVFLECVQDMDHENMFWYRQDPGLGLRLIYFSYDVKMKEKGDIPEGYSVSREKKERFSLILESASTNQTSMYLCASSTSISPRIFYEQYFGPGTRLTVT.

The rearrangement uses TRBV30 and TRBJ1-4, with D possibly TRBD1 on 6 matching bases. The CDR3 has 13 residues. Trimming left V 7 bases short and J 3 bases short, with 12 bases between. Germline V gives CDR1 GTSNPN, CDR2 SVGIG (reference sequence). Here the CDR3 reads CAYNRAANEKLFF. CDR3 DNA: TGTGCCTACAACAGGGCGGCTAATGAAAAACTGTTTTTT.

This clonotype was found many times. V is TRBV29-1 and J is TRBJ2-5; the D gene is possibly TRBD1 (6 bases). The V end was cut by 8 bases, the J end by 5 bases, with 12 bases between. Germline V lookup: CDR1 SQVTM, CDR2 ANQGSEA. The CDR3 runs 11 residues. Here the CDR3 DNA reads TGCAGCTGGGGGCCTGGGGAGACCCAGTACTTC. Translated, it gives CSWGPGETQYF.

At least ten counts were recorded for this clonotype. The CDR3 bases are TGTGCCACTCGCGACCTAGCCAAAAACATTCAGTACTTC. Translation gives CATRDLAKNIQYF. The chain joins TRBV27 to TRBJ2-4, with D uncertain. CDR3 length equals 13 residues. Germline values: CDR1 MNHEY, CDR2 SMNVEV (reference sequence). The V end was cut by 10 bases, the J end by 0 bases, with 10 bases between.

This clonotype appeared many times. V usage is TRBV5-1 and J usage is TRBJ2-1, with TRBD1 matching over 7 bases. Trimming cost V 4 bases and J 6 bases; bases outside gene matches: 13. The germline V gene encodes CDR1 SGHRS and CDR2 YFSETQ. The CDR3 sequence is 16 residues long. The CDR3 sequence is CASSPEQGTRSNEQFF. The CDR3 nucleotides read TGCGCCAGCAGCCCAGAACAGGGGACCCGGAGCAATGAGCAGTTCTTC.

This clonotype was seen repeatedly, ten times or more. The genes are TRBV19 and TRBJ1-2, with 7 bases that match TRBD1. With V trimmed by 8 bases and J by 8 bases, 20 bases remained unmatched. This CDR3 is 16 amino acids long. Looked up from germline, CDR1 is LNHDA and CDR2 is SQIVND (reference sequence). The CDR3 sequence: CASRQPLMTGMGGYTF. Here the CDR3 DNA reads TGTGCCAGTCGTCAACCTCTGATGACAGGGATGGGGGGCTACACCTTC.

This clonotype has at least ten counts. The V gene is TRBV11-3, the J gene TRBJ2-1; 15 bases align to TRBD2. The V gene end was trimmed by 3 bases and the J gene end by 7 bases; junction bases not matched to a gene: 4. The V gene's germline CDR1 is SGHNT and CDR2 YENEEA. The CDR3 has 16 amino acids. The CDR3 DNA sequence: TGTGCCAGCAGCTTTGGACTAGCGGGAGGGCCGAATGAGCAGTTCTTC. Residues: CASSFGLAGGPNEQFF. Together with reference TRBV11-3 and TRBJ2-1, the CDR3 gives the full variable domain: EAGVVQSPRYKIIEKKQPVAFWCNPISGHNTLYWYLQNLGQGPELLIRYENEEAVDDSQLPKDRFSAERLKGVDSTLKIQPAELGDSAVYLCASSFGLAGGPNEQFFGPGTRLTVL.

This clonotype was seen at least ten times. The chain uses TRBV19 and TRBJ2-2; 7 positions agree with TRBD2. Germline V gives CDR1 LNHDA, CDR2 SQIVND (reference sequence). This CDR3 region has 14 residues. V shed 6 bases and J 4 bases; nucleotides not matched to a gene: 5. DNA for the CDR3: TGTGCCAGTAGAATCGAGCGGGGCACCGGGGAGCTGTTTTTT. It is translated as CASRIERGTGELFF.

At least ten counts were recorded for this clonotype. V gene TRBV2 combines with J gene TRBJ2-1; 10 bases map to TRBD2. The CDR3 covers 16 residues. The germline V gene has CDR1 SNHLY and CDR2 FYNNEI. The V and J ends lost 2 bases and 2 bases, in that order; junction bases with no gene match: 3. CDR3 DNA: TGTGCCAGCAGTGAAACTACTAGCGGGGCCTACAATGAGCAGTTCTTC. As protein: CASSETTSGAYNEQFF.